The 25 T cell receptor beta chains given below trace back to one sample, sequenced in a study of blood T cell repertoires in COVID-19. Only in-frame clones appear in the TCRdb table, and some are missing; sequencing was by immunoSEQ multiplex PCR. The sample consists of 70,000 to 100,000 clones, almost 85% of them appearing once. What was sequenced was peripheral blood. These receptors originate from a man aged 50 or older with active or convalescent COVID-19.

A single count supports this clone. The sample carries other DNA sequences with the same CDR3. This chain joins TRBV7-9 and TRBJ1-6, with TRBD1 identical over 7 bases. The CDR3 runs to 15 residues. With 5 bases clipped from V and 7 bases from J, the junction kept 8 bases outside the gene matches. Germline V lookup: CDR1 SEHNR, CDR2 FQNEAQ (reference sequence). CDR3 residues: CASSPPGGGNSPLHF. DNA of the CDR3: TGTGCCAGCAGCCCACCGGGAGGGGGCAATTCACCCCTCCACTTT.

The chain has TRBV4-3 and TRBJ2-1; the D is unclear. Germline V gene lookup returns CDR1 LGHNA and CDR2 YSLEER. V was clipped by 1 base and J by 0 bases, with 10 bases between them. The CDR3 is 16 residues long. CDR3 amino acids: CASSQVVFSSYNEQFF. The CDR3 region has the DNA TGCGCCAGCAGCCAAGTCGTCTTTAGCTCCTACAATGAGCAGTTCTTC.

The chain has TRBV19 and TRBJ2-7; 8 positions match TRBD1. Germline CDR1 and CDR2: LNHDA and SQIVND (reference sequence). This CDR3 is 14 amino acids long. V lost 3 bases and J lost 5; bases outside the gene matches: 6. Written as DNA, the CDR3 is TGTGCCAGTAGTATGCCGGGACAGGCTCACGAGCAGTACTTC. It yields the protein CASSMPGQAHEQYF.

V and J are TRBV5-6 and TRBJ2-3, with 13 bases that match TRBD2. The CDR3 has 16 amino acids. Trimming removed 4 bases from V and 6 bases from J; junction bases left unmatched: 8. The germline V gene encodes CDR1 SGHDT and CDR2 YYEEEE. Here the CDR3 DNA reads TGTGCCAGCAGCCCCGGACTAGCGGGGGCCAGGGATACGCAGTATTTT. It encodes CASSPGLAGARDTQYF.

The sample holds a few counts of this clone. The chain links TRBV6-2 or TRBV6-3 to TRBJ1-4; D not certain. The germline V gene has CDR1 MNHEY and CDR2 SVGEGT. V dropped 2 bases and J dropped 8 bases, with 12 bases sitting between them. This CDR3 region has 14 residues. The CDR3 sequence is CASSYLRTGEKLFF. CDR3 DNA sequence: TGTGCCAGCAGTTACCTACGGACTGGAGAAAAACTGTTTTTT.

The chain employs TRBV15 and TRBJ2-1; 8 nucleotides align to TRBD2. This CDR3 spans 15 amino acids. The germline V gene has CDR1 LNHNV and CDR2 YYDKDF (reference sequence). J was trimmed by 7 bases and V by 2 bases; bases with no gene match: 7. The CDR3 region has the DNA TGTGCCACCAGCAGATCCGGGGGGGGCCTAAATGAGCAGTTCTTC. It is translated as CATSRSGGGLNEQFF.

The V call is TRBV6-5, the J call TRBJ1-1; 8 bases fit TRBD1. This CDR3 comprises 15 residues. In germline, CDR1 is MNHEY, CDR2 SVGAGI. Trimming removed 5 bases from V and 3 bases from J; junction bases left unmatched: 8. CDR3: CASSPTGGQDTEAFF. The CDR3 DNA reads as TGTGCCAGCAGTCCCACAGGGGGTCAAGACACTGAAGCTTTCTTT.

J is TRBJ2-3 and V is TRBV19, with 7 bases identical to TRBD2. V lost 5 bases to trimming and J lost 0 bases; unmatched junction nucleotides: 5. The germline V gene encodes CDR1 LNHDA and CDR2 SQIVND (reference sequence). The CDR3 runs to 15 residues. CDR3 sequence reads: CASSSSRGSTDTQYF. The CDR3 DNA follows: TGTGCCAGTAGTTCCTCGCGGGGGAGCACAGATACGCAGTATTTT. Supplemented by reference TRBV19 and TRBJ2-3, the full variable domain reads DGGITQSPKYLFRKEGQNVTLSCEQNLNHDAMYWYRQDPGQGLRLIYYSQIVNDFQKGDIAEGYSVSREKKESFPLTVTSAQKNPTAFYLCASSSSRGSTDTQYFGPGTRLTVL.

The CDR3 DNA sequence: TGCGCCAGCAGCTTGTTTCAGAAGAATCAGCCCCAGCATTTT. It specifies CASSLFQKNQPQHF. V usage is TRBV5-1 and J usage is TRBJ1-5, with D uncertain. From germline, CDR1 is SGHRS and CDR2 YFSETQ. The CDR3 has 14 residues. V dropped 1 base and J dropped 4 bases, with 9 bases sitting between them.

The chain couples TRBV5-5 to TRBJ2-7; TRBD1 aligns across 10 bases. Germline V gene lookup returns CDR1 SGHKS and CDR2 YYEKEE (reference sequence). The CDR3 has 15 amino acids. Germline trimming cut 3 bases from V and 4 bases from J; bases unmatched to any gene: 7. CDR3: CASSSGTGEQYEQYF. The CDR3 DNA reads TGTGCCAGCAGCTCGGGGACAGGGGAGCAGTACGAGCAGTACTTC.

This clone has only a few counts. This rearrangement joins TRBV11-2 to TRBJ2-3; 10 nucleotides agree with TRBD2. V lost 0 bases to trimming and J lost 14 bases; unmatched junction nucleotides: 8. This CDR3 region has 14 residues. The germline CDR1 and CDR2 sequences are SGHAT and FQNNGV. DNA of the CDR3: TGTGCCAGCAGCTTAGAGGCTAGCGGGGGCCTGCGGTATTTT. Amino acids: CASSLEASGGLRYF. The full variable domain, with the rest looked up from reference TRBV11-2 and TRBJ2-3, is EAGVAQSPRYKIIEKRQSVAFWCNPISGHATLYWYQQILGQGPKLLIQFQNNGVVDDSQLPKDRFSAERLKGVDSTLKIQPAKLEDSAVYLCASSLEASGGLRYFGPGTRLTVL.

This CDR3 reads CASSLMGQGETQYF. The CDR3 region has the DNA TGTGCCAGCAGCTTAATGGGTCAGGGAGAGACCCAGTACTTC. The chain couples TRBV7-2 to TRBJ2-5, with a tentative D call TRBD1 (5 bases). This CDR3 region has 14 residues. V was clipped by 2 bases and J by 4 bases, with 11 bases between them. Germline V lookup: CDR1 SGHTA, CDR2 FQGNSA.

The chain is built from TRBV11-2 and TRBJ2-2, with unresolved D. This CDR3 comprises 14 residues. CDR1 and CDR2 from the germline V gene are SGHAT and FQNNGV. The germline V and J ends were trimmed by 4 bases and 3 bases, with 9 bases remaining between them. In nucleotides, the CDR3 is TGTGCCAGCAGCTCGTTGTTCTACACCGGGGAGCTGTTTTTT. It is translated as CASSSLFYTGELFF.

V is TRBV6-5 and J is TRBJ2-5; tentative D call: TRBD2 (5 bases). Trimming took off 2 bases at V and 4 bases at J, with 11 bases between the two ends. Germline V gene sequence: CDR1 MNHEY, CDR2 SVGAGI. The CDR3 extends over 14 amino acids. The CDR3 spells CASSYGRLTETQYF. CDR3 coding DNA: TGTGCCAGCAGTTACGGGAGACTAACAGAGACCCAGTACTTC.

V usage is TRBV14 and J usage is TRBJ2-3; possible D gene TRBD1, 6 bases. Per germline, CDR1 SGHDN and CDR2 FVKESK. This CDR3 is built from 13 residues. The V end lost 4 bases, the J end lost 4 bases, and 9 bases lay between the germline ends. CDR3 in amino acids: CASSPGVPDTQYF. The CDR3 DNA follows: TGTGCCAGCAGCCCAGGGGTGCCAGATACGCAGTATTTT.

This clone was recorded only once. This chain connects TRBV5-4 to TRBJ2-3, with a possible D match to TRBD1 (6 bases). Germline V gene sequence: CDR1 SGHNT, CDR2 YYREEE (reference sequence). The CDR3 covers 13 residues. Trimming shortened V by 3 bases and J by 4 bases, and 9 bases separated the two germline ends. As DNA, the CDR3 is TGTGCCAGCAGCTCTACAGGGCCAGATACGCAGTATTTT. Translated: CASSSTGPDTQYF.

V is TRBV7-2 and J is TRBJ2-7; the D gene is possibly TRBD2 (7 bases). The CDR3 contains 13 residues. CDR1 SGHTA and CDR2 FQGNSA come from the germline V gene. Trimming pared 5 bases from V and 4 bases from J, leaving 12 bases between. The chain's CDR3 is CASSGGAPYEQYF. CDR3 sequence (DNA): TGTGCCAGCAGCGGGGGGGCCCCTTACGAGCAGTACTTC.

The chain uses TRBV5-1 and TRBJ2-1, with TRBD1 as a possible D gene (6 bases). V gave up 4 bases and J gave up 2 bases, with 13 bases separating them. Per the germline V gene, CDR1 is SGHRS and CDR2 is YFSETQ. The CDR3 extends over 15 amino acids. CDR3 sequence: CASSRGGQTYNEQFF. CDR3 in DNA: TGCGCCAGCAGCCGAGGGGGACAAACCTACAATGAGCAGTTCTTC.

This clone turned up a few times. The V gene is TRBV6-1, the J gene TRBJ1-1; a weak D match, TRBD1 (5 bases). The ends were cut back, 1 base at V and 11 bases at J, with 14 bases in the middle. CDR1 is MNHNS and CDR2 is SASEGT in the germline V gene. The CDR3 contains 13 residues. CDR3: CASSEGGGFGAFF. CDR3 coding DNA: TGTGCCAGCAGTGAAGGGGGCGGATTTGGCGCTTTCTTT.

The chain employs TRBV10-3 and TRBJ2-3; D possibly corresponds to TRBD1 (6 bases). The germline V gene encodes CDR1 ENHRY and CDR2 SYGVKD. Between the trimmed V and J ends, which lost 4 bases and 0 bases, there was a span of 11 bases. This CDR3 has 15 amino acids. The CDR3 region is CAISADSGSTDTQYF. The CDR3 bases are TGTGCCATCAGTGCGGACAGTGGTAGCACAGATACGCAGTATTTT.

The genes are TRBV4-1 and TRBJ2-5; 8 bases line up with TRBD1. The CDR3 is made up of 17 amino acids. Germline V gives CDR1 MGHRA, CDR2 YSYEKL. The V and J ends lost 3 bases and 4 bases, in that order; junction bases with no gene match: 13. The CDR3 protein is CASSQAFRGQVGETQYF. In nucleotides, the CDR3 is TGCGCCAGCAGCCAGGCTTTTAGGGGACAGGTTGGAGAGACCCAGTACTTC.

The CDR3 coding sequence is TGTGCCAGCAGCTTAGTCCCTAGCGGGGGGGTTAGTGAGCAGTTCTTC. Its protein is CASSLVPSGGVSEQFF. The chain links TRBV7-6 to TRBJ2-1; TRBD2 aligns across 12 bases. This CDR3 spans 16 amino acids. CDR1 and CDR2 from the germline V gene are SGHVS and FNYEAQ. Trimming took 1 base from V and 9 from J; bases not matched to a gene: 7.

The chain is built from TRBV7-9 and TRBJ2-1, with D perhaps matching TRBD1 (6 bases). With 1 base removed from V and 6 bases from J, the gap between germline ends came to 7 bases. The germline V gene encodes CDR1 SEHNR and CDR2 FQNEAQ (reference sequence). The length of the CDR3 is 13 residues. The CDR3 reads CASSLGTANEQFF. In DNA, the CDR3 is TGTGCCAGCAGCTTAGGGACAGCCAATGAGCAGTTCTTC.

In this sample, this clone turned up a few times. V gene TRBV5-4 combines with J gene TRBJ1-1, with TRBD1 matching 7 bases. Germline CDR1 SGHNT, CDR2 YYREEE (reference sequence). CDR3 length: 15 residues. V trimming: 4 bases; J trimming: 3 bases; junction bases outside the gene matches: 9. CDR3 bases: TGTGCCAGCAGCCCCGAGACAGGGAAGGACACTGAAGCTTTCTTT. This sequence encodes CASSPETGKDTEAFF.

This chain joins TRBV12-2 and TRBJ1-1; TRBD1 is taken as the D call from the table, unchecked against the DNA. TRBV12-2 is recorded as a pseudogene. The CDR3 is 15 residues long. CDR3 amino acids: CASRPGNRGRTEAFF. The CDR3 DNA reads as TGTGCAAGTCGCCCGGGCAACAGGGGGCGGACTGAAGCTTTCTTT.